A single sample gave rise to the 32 T cell receptor beta chains below, sequenced in a study of post-analysis software for immune sequencing data. These receptors have no known antigen. Whole-study results and caveats: Relative to controls, patients had roughly five TRBV segments at higher frequency, with TRBV5-6, TRBV5-1 and TRBV20-1 among these.

Researchers reported that TCR beta cDNA libraries carried unique molecular identifiers. TCRdb re-derived calls from the PCR reads in MiXCR, one entry per CDR3 protein. In the table there are 450,000 or so distinct CDR3 sequences, around 40% of which are singletons. Sequenced material: blood. The receptors come from a girl aged 5-17 years with multiple sclerosis.

The rearrangement joins TRBV29-1 to TRBJ2-5; D not certain. This CDR3 is 11 amino acids long. The V gene's germline CDR1 is SQVTM and CDR2 ANQGSEA. Trimming pared 6 bases from V and 4 bases from J, leaving 9 bases between. The CDR3 DNA reads as TGCAGCGTCGGCCGCAGAGAGACCCAGTACTTC. It translates to CSVGRRETQYF.

The chain recombines TRBV25-1 with TRBJ2-3; 9 nucleotides align to TRBD2. The CDR3 loop spans 16 amino acids. Germline V gives CDR1 MGHDK, CDR2 SYGVNS. After removal of 6 bases from V and 5 bases from J, the junction contained 12 bases not matched to a gene. The CDR3 region is CASSPWREGRGDTQYF. For the CDR3, the DNA is TGTGCCAGCAGCCCTTGGCGGGAGGGCCGGGGAGATACGCAGTATTTT.

This chain joins TRBV27 and TRBJ1-2, with TRBD1 identical over 9 bases. CDR3 size: 12 residues. The J segment lost 8 bases and the V segment lost 7 bases, leaving 5 bases of the junction unmatched. Germline values: CDR1 MNHEY, CDR2 SMNVEV (reference sequence). In DNA, the CDR3 is TGTGCCAGCACTAGACAGGGGGAAGGCTACACCTTC. This codes for CASTRQGEGYTF.

This rearrangement joins TRBV29-1 to TRBJ1-2, with D tentatively TRBD1 (5 bases). This CDR3 is 13 amino acids long. V was trimmed by 6 bases and J by 4 bases, leaving 15 bases between them. Germline V gives CDR1 SQVTM, CDR2 ANQGSEA. The CDR3 DNA reads as TGCAGCGTGGCGTCAGGGAGGGCCTATGGCTACACCTTC. It codes for CSVASGRAYGYTF. The full variable domain, with the rest looked up from reference TRBV29-1 and TRBJ1-2, is SAVISQKPSRDICQRGTSLTIQCQVDSQVTMMFWYRQQPGQSLTLIATANQGSEATYESGFVIDKFPISRPNLTFSTLTVSNMSPEDSSIYLCSVASGRAYGYTFGSGTRLTVV.

The chain uses TRBV24-1 and TRBJ2-5; TRBD1 or TRBD2 may be the D gene (7 bases each). Germline CDR1 KGHDR, CDR2 SFDVKD. The CDR3 length is 16 residues. With 5 bases removed from V and 4 bases from J, the gap between germline ends came to 19 bases. The CDR3 loop reads CATSGERQGEGETQYF. CDR3 nucleotide sequence: TGTGCCACCAGTGGGGAGCGGCAGGGGGAGGGAGAGACCCAGTACTTC.

In this sample, this clonotype turned up many times. This chain uses TRBV27 with TRBJ2-7; no reliable D call. V shed 8 bases and J shed 2 bases, with 10 bases lying between them. Germline CDR1 reads MNHEY; CDR2 reads SMNVEV (reference sequence). The CDR3 has 12 residues. CDR3 in DNA: TGTGCCAGCTCGTCAGGAGCCTACGAGCAGTACTTC. This codes for CASSSGAYEQYF.

This clonotype was counted a few times. J is TRBJ2-5 and V is TRBV20-1; 7 nucleotides line up with TRBD2. Germline V CDR1 and CDR2: DFQATT, SNEGSKA (reference sequence). The CDR3 spans 14 residues. Unmatched junction bases numbered 6, after V lost 0 bases and J lost 5 bases. The CDR3 DNA reads TGCAGTGCTAGAGATGGTCGGGGGGAGGAGACCCAGTACTTC. Protein: CSARDGRGEETQYF.

In its sample, this clonotype was seen once. A read error may account for a junction end that differs from germline. The chain is built from TRBV7-2 and TRBJ2-4; D is undetermined. Germline V gives CDR1 SGHTA, CDR2 FQGNSA. This CDR3 has 20 amino acids. CDR3 in DNA: TGTGCCAGCAGCCCCTTTTCCCATGCGGTGATGGAGTCGGCCAAAAACATTCGGTACTTC. It encodes CASSPFSHAVMESAKNIRYF.

The chain joins TRBV27 to TRBJ2-7, with D maybe TRBD1 (5 bases). Trimming left V 3 bases short and J 2 bases short, with 8 bases between. Germline CDR1 is MNHEY and CDR2 is SMNVEV (reference sequence). The CDR3 covers 13 residues. CDR3 in DNA: TGTGCCAGCAGTTTGACAGCCGCCTACGAGCAGTACTTC. Residues: CASSLTAAYEQYF.

This clonotype was counted a few times. The chain uses TRBV7-3 and TRBJ2-2; 9 positions match TRBD1. The junction had 3 bases not matched to a gene; V was cut back by 2 bases and J by 5 bases. Germline values: CDR1 SGHTA, CDR2 FQGTGA. This CDR3 region has 15 residues. In DNA form, the CDR3 reads TGTGCCAGCAGCTTACTCGGACAGGGGACCGGGGAGCTGTTTTTT. Its protein is CASSLLGQGTGELFF.

This sequence joins TRBV15 and TRBJ2-1, with 8 bases aligning to TRBD1. V was pared by 5 bases and J by 6 bases, with 12 bases of the junction left unmatched. The CDR3 is 16 amino acids. Germline CDR1 and CDR2: LNHNV and YYDKDF (reference sequence). Here the CDR3 reads CATSPRAGGLANEQFF. The CDR3 DNA follows: TGTGCCACCAGCCCCCGGGCAGGGGGCTTAGCCAATGAGCAGTTCTTC.

Turning to this clonotype: One junction end disagrees with the germline gene, perhaps due to a read error. The chain joins TRBV7-2 to TRBJ2-4, with 9 bases matching TRBD1. The CDR3 spans 18 residues. Germline CDR1 and CDR2: SGHTA and FQGNSA. CDR3 DNA sequence: TGTGTCAGCAGCTTAGGGACAGGGAGGGCCCTAGCCAAAAACATTCAGTACTTC. Translated: CVSSLGTGRALAKNIQYF.

This rearrangement joins TRBV6-5 to TRBJ2-3; TRBD2 matches at 9 bases. This CDR3 has 16 residues. The junction had 10 bases not matched to a gene; V was cut back by 5 bases and J by 4 bases. The V gene's germline CDR1 is MNHEY and CDR2 SVGAGI. The CDR3 nucleotides are TGTGCCAGCAGTCCCGTAGCGGGAGCGTACGCAGATACGCAGTATTTT. It is translated as CASSPVAGAYADTQYF.

The chain is built from TRBV28 and TRBJ2-7; TRBD1 might be the D (8 bases). Germline V lookup: CDR1 MDHEN, CDR2 SYDVKM. V was cut by 4 bases and J by 7 bases, with 23 bases left in between. The CDR3 length is 16 residues. The DNA of the CDR3 is TGTGCCAGCAGTTCCACCGGACAGGGACTAAAGGAGGAGCAGTACTTC. Translation: CASSSTGQGLKEEQYF.

V gene TRBV30 combines with J gene TRBJ1-4, with D hard to call. The CDR3 loop spans 13 amino acids. V lost 1 base and J 8 bases, leaving 11 bases between the germline ends. Germline V lookup: CDR1 GTSNPN, CDR2 SVGIG (reference sequence). The CDR3 loop is CAWSGSGREKLFF. In DNA, the CDR3 is TGTGCCTGGAGTGGCTCGGGCAGAGAAAAACTGTTTTTT.

The V and J genes are TRBV5-1 and TRBJ2-7, with D perhaps TRBD1 (6 bases). This CDR3 is built from 14 residues. Looked up from germline, CDR1 is SGHRS and CDR2 is YFSETQ. Trimming stripped 1 base from V and 1 base from J, with 9 bases between. In DNA, the CDR3 is TGCGCCAGCAGCTTGTTACAGGGTTCCTACGAGCAGTACTTC. It specifies CASSLLQGSYEQYF.

This clonotype was counted a few times. The chain couples TRBV20-1 to TRBJ1-5; possible D gene TRBD1, 5 bases. Trimming took 1 base from V and 7 from J, leaving 8 bases between them. This CDR3 region has 12 residues. Per germline, CDR1 DFQATT and CDR2 SNEGSKA (reference sequence). The CDR3 sequence is CSARGGGQPQHF. Here the CDR3 DNA reads TGCAGTGCTAGAGGCGGGGGACAGCCCCAGCATTTT.

This clonotype was seen at least ten times. The J gene is TRBJ2-7, the V gene TRBV5-5; no reliable D call. This CDR3 comprises 12 residues. V lost 4 bases to trimming and J lost 3 bases, with 8 bases between them. The V gene's germline CDR1 is SGHKS and CDR2 YYEKEE (reference sequence). CDR3 residues: CASSADLYEQYF. CDR3 nucleotide sequence: TGTGCCAGCAGCGCCGACCTCTACGAGCAGTACTTC.

Here the CDR3 DNA reads TGCGCCAGCAGCTTGGGTAGCGGAGTGGGAAACATTCAGTACTTC. This codes for CASSLGSGVGNIQYF. The gene calls are TRBV5-1 and TRBJ2-4; TRBD2 might be the D (6 bases). V was pared by 0 bases and J by 6 bases, with 13 bases between. This CDR3 region has 15 residues. Germline assignment: CDR1 SGHRS and CDR2 YFSETQ. Together with reference TRBV5-1 and TRBJ2-4, the CDR3 gives the full variable domain: KAGVTQTPRYLIKTRGQQVTLSCSPISGHRSVSWYQQTPGQGLQFLFEYFSETQRNKGNFPGRFSGRQFSNSRSEMNVSTLELGDSALYLCASSLGSGVGNIQYFGAGTRLSVL.

The gene calls are TRBV6-1 and TRBJ2-7; weak D call: TRBD2 (7 bases). V was cut by 2 bases and J by 3 bases, with 14 bases left in between. This CDR3 has 15 amino acids. CDR1 and CDR2 (germline): MNHNS, SASEGT. CDR3 coding DNA: TGTGCCAGCAGTGAAAGTCCAGGGGAGGGCTACGAGCAGTACTTC. Encoded protein: CASSESPGEGYEQYF.

In DNA, the CDR3 is TGTGCCAGCAGCCAAGATGGTGCGGGACTGACATTGGGTGAGCAGTTCTTC. Its translation: CASSQDGAGLTLGEQFF. This chain joins TRBV4-2 and TRBJ2-1, with D possibly TRBD2 on 6 matching bases. Germline CDR1 reads LGHNA; CDR2 reads YNFKEQ. Trimming removed 0 bases from V and 9 bases from J, with 21 bases in between. The CDR3 consists of 17 residues.

This clonotype was picked up a small number of times. This chain links TRBV4-1 with TRBJ1-3; 11 bases line up with TRBD1. CDR3 length: 18 residues. Germline trimming cut 0 bases from V and 7 bases from J; bases unmatched to any gene: 11. Germline CDR1 reads MGHRA; CDR2 reads YSYEKL. The CDR3 is CASSQESSDRGLPNTIYF. The CDR3 DNA reads TGCGCCAGCAGCCAAGAGTCGTCGGACAGGGGGCTACCTAACACCATATATTTT.

The chain carries TRBV20-1 and TRBJ2-7, with D possibly matching TRBD1 (5 bases). V shed 1 base and J shed 2 bases, with 9 bases lying between them. Germline CDR1 reads DFQATT; CDR2 reads SNEGSKA (reference sequence). CDR3 length: 13 amino acids. The CDR3, as DNA: TGCAGTGCTAGAGGGGGCAGAACCTACGAGCAGTACTTC. Protein product: CSARGGRTYEQYF.

This rearrangement joins TRBV28 to TRBJ2-5; 7 bases fit TRBD1. The better agreement between TRBJ2-7 and the DNA end casts doubt on the J call. CDR3 length equals 16 residues. CDR1 and CDR2 from the germline V gene are MDHEN and SYDVKM. CDR3 sequence (DNA): TGTGCCAGCAGTACCCCTTCCGGGACAGCTTATTACGAGCAGTACTTC. This codes for CASSTPSGTAYYEQYF.

The genes are TRBV28 and TRBJ2-1; weak D call: TRBD2 (6 bases). CDR3 length equals 11 residues. Germline values: CDR1 MDHEN, CDR2 SYDVKM. The germline V and J ends were trimmed by 11 bases and 8 bases, with 13 bases remaining between them. The CDR3 DNA follows: TGTGCCGTGACTAGGCTCGATGAGCAGTTCTTC. It yields the protein CAVTRLDEQFF.

This clonotype was seen more than once but under ten times. CDR3 sequence reads: CSGRMLDWGPDTQYF. The CDR3 coding sequence is TGCAGTGGTAGGATGTTGGACTGGGGTCCAGATACGCAGTATTTT. The chain recombines TRBV20-1 with TRBJ2-3; tentatively, D is TRBD2 (5 bases). There are 15 residues in the CDR3. Germline V CDR1 and CDR2: DFQATT, SNEGSKA (reference sequence). V lost 7 bases and J lost 4, with 21 bases in between.

This clonotype was counted only a few times. This chain links TRBV5-1 with TRBJ2-1, with 7 bases fitting TRBD2. The CDR3 consists of 15 residues. Germline assignment: CDR1 SGHRS and CDR2 YFSETQ. V dropped 3 bases and J dropped 5; count of bases not matched to a gene: 8. DNA of the CDR3: TGCGCCAGCAGCTCGTCCTGGGAGGGCAACAATGAGCAGTTCTTC. Protein: CASSSSWEGNNEQFF.

This chain joins TRBV5-1 and TRBJ2-2; 16 bases match TRBD2. Germline trimming cut 4 bases from V and 4 bases from J; bases unmatched to any gene: 7. CDR3 size: 18 residues. In germline, CDR1 is SGHRS, CDR2 YFSETQ. The CDR3 is CASSPPGLAGGPTGELFF. CDR3 nucleotides: TGCGCCAGCAGCCCACCGGGACTAGCGGGAGGGCCCACCGGGGAGCTGTTTTTT.

V and J are TRBV5-1 and TRBJ2-5; tentative D call: TRBD1 (6 bases). V dropped 4 bases and J dropped 11 bases, with 24 bases sitting between them. The CDR3 sequence is 15 residues long. The germline V gene has CDR1 SGHRS and CDR2 YFSETQ. Written as DNA, the CDR3 is TGCGCCAGCAGCACAGGACCCGGGACAACTTACGGGCAGTACTTC. Translation: CASSTGPGTTYGQYF.

This clonotype was counted only a few times. The gene calls are TRBV9 and TRBJ2-7; maybe TRBD1 (5 bases). Deletions cut 0 bases from V and 0 bases from J, with 7 bases between. This CDR3 is built from 14 residues. Germline values: CDR1 SGDLS, CDR2 YYNGEE. The DNA for the CDR3 is TGTGCCAGCAGCGTAGTGGACAACTCCTACGAGCAGTACTTC. Its protein product is CASSVVDNSYEQYF.

This clonotype occurred a few times. CDR3 region: CASSPYGYEQYF. The CDR3 coding sequence is TGTGCCAGCAGCCCCTACGGCTACGAGCAGTACTTC. The chain links TRBV7-9 to TRBJ2-7; D gene ambiguous. CDR1 is SEHNR, CDR2 FQNEAQ, per germline (reference sequence). This CDR3 has 12 amino acids. V lost 5 bases and J lost 3, with 8 bases in between.

The chain links TRBV20-1 to TRBJ2-1; 8 nucleotides line up with TRBD2. The CDR3 covers 15 residues. J was trimmed by 7 bases and V by 0 bases; bases with no gene match: 8. The germline CDR1 and CDR2 sequences are DFQATT and SNEGSKA (reference sequence). The CDR3 reads CSARDPGGPQNEQFF. The CDR3, as DNA: TGCAGTGCTAGAGATCCGGGAGGGCCGCAGAATGAGCAGTTCTTC.